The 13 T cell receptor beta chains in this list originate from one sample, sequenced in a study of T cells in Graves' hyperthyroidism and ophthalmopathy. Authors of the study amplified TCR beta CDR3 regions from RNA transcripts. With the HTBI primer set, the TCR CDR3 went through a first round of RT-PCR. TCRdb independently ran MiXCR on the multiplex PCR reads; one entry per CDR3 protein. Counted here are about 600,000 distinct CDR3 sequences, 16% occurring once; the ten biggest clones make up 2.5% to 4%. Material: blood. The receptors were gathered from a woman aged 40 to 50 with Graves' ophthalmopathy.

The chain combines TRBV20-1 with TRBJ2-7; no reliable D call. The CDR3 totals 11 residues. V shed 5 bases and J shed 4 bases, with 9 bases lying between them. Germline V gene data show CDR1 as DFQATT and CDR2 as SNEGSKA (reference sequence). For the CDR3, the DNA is TGCAGTGCTGTTACTGGTTACGAGCAGTACTTC. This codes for CSAVTGYEQYF.

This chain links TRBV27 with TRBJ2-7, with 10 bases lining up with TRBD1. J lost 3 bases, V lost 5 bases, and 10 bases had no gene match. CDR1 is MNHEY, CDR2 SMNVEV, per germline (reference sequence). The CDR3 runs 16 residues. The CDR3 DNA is TGTGCCAGCAGTCTCGGCCCGGGACAGGGGATCTACGAGCAGTACTTC. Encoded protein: CASSLGPGQGIYEQYF.

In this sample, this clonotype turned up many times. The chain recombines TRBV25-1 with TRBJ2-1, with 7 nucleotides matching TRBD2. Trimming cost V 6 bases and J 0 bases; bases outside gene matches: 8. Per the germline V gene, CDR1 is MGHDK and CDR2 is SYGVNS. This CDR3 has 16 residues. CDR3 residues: CASRATSASSYNEQFF. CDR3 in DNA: TGTGCCAGCAGAGCCACTAGCGCGAGCTCCTACAATGAGCAGTTCTTC.

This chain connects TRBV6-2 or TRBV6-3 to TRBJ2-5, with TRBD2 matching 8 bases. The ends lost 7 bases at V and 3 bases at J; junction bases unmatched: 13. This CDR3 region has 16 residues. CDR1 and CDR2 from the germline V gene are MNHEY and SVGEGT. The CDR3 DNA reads TGTGCCAGCATAGGTGGGCGTCTTAGCGGGGAAGAGACCCAGTACTTC. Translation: CASIGGRLSGEETQYF.

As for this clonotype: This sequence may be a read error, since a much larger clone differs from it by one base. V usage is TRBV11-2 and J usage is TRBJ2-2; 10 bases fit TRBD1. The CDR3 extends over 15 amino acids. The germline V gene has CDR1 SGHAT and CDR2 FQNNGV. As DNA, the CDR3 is TGTGCCAGCAGCTTGGACAGGGGGAACACCGGGGAGCTGTCTTTT. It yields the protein CASSLDRGNTGELSF.

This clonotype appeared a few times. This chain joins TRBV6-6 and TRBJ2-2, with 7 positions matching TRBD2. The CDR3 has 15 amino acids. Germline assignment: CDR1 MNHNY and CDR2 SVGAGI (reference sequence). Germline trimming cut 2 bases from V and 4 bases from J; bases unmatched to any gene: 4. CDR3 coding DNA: TGTGCCAGCAGTTACAGGGCTAGCGGCACCGGGGAGCTGTTTTTT. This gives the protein CASSYRASGTGELFF.

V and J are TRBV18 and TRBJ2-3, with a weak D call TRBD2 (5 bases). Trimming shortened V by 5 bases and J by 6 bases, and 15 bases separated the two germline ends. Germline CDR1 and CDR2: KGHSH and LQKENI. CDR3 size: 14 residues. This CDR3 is CASSELGPQDTQYF. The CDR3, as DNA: TGTGCCAGCTCAGAACTAGGGCCCCAGGATACGCAGTATTTT.

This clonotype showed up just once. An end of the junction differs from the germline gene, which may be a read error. The CDR3 sequence is CATSRAAGQTEASF. CDR3 in DNA: TGTGCCACCAGCAGGGCAGCGGGGCAAACTGAAGCTTCCTTT. The chain recombines TRBV15 with TRBJ1-1, with a possible D match to TRBD1 (5 bases). Germline V gene sequence: CDR1 LNHNV, CDR2 YYDKDF (reference sequence). The CDR3 totals 14 residues.

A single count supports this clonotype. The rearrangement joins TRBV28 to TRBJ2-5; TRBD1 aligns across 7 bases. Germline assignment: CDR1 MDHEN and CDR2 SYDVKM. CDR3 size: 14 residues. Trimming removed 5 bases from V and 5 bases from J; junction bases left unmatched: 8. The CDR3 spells CASSDRVYGETQYF. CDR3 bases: TGTGCCAGCAGTGACAGGGTTTATGGGGAGACCCAGTACTTC.

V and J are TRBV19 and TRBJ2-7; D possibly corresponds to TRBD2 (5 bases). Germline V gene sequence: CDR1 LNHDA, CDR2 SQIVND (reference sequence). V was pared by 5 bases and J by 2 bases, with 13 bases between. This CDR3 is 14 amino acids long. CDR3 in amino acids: CASSDTGETYEQYF. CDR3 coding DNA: TGTGCCAGTAGTGATACCGGGGAGACCTACGAGCAGTACTTC.

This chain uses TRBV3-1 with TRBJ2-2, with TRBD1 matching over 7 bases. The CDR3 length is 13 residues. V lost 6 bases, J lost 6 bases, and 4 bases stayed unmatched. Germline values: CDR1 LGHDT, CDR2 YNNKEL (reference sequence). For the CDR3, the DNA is TGTGCCAGCAGTACTGACAGGGCCGGGGAGCTGTTTTTT. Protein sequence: CASSTDRAGELFF. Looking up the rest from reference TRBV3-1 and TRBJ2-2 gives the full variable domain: DTAVSQTPKYLVTQMGNDKSIKCEQNLGHDTMYWYKQDSKKFLKIMFSYNNKELIINETVPNRFSPKSPDKAHLNLHINSLELGDSAVYFCASSTDRAGELFFGEGSRLTVL.

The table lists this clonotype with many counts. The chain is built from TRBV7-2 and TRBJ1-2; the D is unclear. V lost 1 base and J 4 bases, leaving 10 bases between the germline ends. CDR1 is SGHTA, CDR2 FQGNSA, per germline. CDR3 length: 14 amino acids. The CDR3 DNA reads TGTGCCAGCAGCTTAGGGGCGACGACCTATGGCTACACCTTC. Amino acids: CASSLGATTYGYTF.

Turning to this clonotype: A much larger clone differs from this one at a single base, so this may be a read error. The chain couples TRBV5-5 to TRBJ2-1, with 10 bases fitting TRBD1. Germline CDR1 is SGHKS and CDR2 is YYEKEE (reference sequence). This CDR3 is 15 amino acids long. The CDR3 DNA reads TGCGCCAGCAGCTTCGGACAGGGGGTGGGCAATGAGCAGTTCTTC. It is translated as CASSFGQGVGNEQFF. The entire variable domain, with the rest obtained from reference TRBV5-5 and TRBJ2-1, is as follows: DAGVTQSPTHLIKTRGQQVTLRCSPISGHKSVSWYQQVLGQGPQFIFQYYEKEERGRGNFPDRFSARQFPNYSSELNVNALLLGDSALYLCASSFGQGVGNEQFFGPGTRLTVL.